This T cell receptor beta chain was obtained from a study of blood T cell repertoires in COVID-19. The CDR3 has 15 amino acids. The V gene lost 7 bases and the J gene lost 4 bases, with 17 bases spanning the gap. Germline V gene lookup returns CDR1 LNHDA and CDR2 SQIVND (reference sequence). The method was immunoSEQ multiplex PCR; TCRdb's version includes in-frame clones alone and lacks a portion of them. The data show 110,000 to 150,000 clones, around 80% seen once. The source of this sequence is a woman younger than 30 who had been exposed to COVID-19. The chain is built from TRBV19 and TRBJ1-5, with D tentatively TRBD1 (5 bases). The sample comprised PBMCs or T cells enriched from blood (not recorded which). The CDR3 nucleotides are TGTGCCAGTACAGGGTTTTTGGCAGGTAATCAGCCCCAGCATTTT. Translated: CASTGFLAGNQPQHF.